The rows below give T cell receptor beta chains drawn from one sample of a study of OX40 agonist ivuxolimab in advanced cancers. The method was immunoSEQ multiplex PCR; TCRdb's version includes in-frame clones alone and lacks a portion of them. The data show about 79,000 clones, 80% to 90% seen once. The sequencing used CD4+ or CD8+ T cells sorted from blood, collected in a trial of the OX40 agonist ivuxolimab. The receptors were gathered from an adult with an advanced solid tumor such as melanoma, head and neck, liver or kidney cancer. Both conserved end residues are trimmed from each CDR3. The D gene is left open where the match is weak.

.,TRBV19,ASSRKSVSYEQY
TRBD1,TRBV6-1,ASSASGTGLYEQY
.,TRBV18,ASSPQGRDYGYT
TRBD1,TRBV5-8,ASSAGTGLSQPQH
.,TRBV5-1,ASSLVAGVGNTIY
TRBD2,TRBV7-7,ASSLTSATYNEQF
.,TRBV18,ASSPSQGRENEQF
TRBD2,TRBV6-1,ASSEALWAGGDTDTQY
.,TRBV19,ASSSRPAAGELF
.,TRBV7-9,ASRPQGSTDTQY
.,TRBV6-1,ASISQGIAKNIQY
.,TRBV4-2,ASSQGPLGDAYNEQF
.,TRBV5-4,ASSFGGTGVNEQF
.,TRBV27,ASSPDSLYGYT
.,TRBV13,ASSLWGNTEAF
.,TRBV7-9,ASSYDRRETQY
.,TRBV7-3,ASSPRTGPTGELF
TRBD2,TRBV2,ASAGEGSYNEQF
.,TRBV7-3,ASSVQGVDGYT
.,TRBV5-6,ASSFGSTKETQY
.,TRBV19,ASSIGDLGYGYT
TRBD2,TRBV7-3,ASSPTGGGWDTDTQY
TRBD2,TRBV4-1,ASSQGLAGGNSGEQF
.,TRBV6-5,ASSYSWSQSYEQY
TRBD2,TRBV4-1,ASTGGRSRASTDTQY
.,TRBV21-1,ASSKEGLADTNTGELF
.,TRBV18,ASSLSPAEDTIY